This TCR beta chain originates from a study of T-cell memory formation after mild COVID-19. This clonotype showed up many times. Its specificity is not known. TCRdb redid the calling of the 5' RACE reads with MiXCR, one entry per CDR3 protein. This sample has 30,000 to 35,000 distinct CDR3 sequences, with 20% to 25% found just once. V lost 2 bases to trimming and J lost 6 bases; unmatched junction nucleotides: 8. There are 16 residues in the CDR3. Study-level results: Several responding clones turned up in pre-infection memory, indicating that cross-reactive memory may have taken part.

The sequence derives from an adult who had mild COVID-19 (a few samples of this study predate the infection). Cell type and time point are not known. The genes are TRBV12-3 or TRBV12-4 and TRBJ2-1, with 9 bases matching TRBD2. The specimen was PBMCs or a T cell subset sorted from them (not recorded which). The CDR3 here is CASSLRVSGSVNEQFF. CDR3 coding DNA: TGTGCCAGCAGTTTACGGGTTAGCGGGAGTGTCAATGAGCAGTTCTTC.